These 9 T cell receptor beta chains came from one sample sequenced in a study of Ad26.COV2.S vaccination and SARS-CoV-2 variants. The treatment is: some 20 received Ad26.COV2.S at low or high dose, single or two shots; a few received placebo; per-sample allocation not given. Sampling was done on day 63 after the first vaccine or placebo injection. Profiled with immunoSEQ multiplex PCR; TCRdb holds only in-frame clones, not every one. The table has a few hundred thousand clones, 85% to 90% seen once. Sequencing was performed on peripheral blood, taken in a trial of Ad26.COV2.S vaccine versus placebo. Every receptor here comes from a person between 18 and 65 years old who received the Ad26.COV2.S COVID-19 vaccine or a placebo.

This rearrangement joins TRBV4-1 to TRBJ2-3; 7 bases map to TRBD2. V shed 3 bases and J 4 bases; nucleotides not matched to a gene: 10. This CDR3 spans 16 amino acids. The germline V gene encodes CDR1 MGHRA and CDR2 YSYEKL. The CDR3 here is CASSQYSLAEADTQYF. As DNA, the CDR3 is TGCGCCAGCAGCCAGTACTCGCTAGCGGAGGCAGATACGCAGTATTTT.

This clone was counted once. This chain joins TRBV28 and TRBJ2-7; unclear D gene. From germline, CDR1 is MDHEN and CDR2 SYDVKM. Trimming stripped 4 bases from V and 3 bases from J, with 16 bases between. This CDR3 has 15 residues. The CDR3 nucleotides are TGTGCCAGCAGTTGGAGACACGACTTAGGCTACGAGCAGTACTTC. Encoded protein: CASSWRHDLGYEQYF.

Only one count was recorded for this clone. V and J are TRBV6-4 and TRBJ2-2; D call uncertain. The CDR3 sequence is 13 residues long. The germline V gene encodes CDR1 MRHNA and CDR2 SNTAGT. Trimming pared 2 bases from V and 1 base from J, leaving 2 bases between. The CDR3 is CASSDVNTGELFF. Here the CDR3 DNA reads TGTGCCAGCAGTGACGTGAACACCGGGGAGCTGTTTTTT.

The chain recombines TRBV15 with TRBJ2-7; D might be TRBD1 or TRBD2, each matching 5 bases. The germline CDR1 and CDR2 sequences are LNHNV and YYDKDF (reference sequence). Trimming left V 1 base short and J 2 bases short, with 15 bases between. This CDR3 is built from 16 residues. Written as DNA, the CDR3 is TGTGCCACCAGCAGAGTTCGTGGGGCTAGCACCTACGAGCAGTACTTC. This codes for CATSRVRGASTYEQYF.

The gene calls are TRBV7-2 and TRBJ2-7; D perhaps matches TRBD1 (5 bases). CDR3 size: 14 residues. Germline CDR1 reads SGHTA; CDR2 reads FQGNSA. Trimming cost V 5 bases and J 2 bases, with 13 bases left between them. The chain's CDR3 is CASSPSRQTYEQYF. The CDR3 DNA reads as TGTGCCAGCAGCCCCTCTCGACAGACCTACGAGCAGTACTTC.

This clone was detected only once. The chain couples TRBV7-8 to TRBJ2-3; possibly TRBD1 or TRBD2 for D (5 bases each). Germline V gives CDR1 SGHVS, CDR2 FQNEAQ. The CDR3 covers 15 residues. Trimming removed 5 bases at V and 6 bases at J, with 18 bases between. The CDR3 loop reads CASSPGNGRVDTQYF. CDR3 bases: TGTGCCAGCAGCCCAGGGAACGGGCGGGTCGATACGCAGTATTTT.

V and J are TRBV5-4 and TRBJ1-1; D may be TRBD1 (6 bases). V shed 3 bases and J shed 1 base, with 10 bases lying between them. The CDR3 covers 14 residues. Germline CDR1 SGHNT, CDR2 YYREEE (reference sequence). Written as DNA, the CDR3 is TGTGCCAGCAGCTCCGCAGGGGCGAACACTGAAGCTTTCTTT. Residues: CASSSAGANTEAFF.

The CDR3 DNA sequence: TGTGCCACCAGCAGAGCGGGCGGGGGCACAGATACGCAGTATTTT. It encodes CATSRAGGGTDTQYF. The chain has TRBV15 and TRBJ2-3; a possible D gene is TRBD2 (6 bases). Germline V gene sequence: CDR1 LNHNV, CDR2 YYDKDF (reference sequence). The CDR3 length is 15 residues. Deletions cut 1 base from V and 1 base from J, with 9 bases between.

This sequence joins TRBV5-1 and TRBJ1-1; maybe TRBD1 (6 bases). CDR1 is SGHRS, CDR2 YFSETQ, per germline. V lost 5 bases and J 0 bases, leaving 11 bases between the germline ends. The length of the CDR3 is 14 residues. CDR3 region: CASRWTEVNTEAFF. The CDR3 bases are TGCGCCAGCAGATGGACAGAAGTGAACACTGAAGCTTTCTTT.